The 32 T cell receptor beta chains below were found in one sample sequenced in a study of beta chain features in type 1 diabetes. Sequenced material consisted of expressed TCRB transcripts (all of the isolated RNA was reverse transcribed). The table came from immunoSEQ multiplex PCR; TCRdb's copy has only in-frame clones and leaves some out. Of about 360,000 clones in the sample, over 10% were seen once. The source material was naive CD4+ T cells from blood. These receptor sequences come from a man aged 18 to 29 in good health.

This clone was counted a few times. This chain uses TRBV7-3 with TRBJ1-5, with 8 bases matching TRBD1. The germline CDR1 and CDR2 sequences are SGHTA and FQGTGA. CDR3 length: 13 amino acids. J lost 6 bases, V lost 5 bases, and 3 bases had no gene match. CDR3 in amino acids: CASSIDRGQPQHF. Written as DNA, the CDR3 is TGTGCCAGCAGCATTGACAGGGGTCAGCCCCAGCATTTT.

This clone was seen a handful of times. The genes are TRBV9 and TRBJ2-1, with TRBD2 matching 12 bases. Germline V gives CDR1 SGDLS, CDR2 YYNGEE. The V gene end was trimmed by 2 bases and the J gene end by 9 bases; junction bases not matched to a gene: 9. This CDR3 has 16 amino acids. CDR3 residues: CASSVTLAGGQGEQFF. CDR3 nucleotides: TGTGCCAGCAGCGTCACCCTAGCGGGAGGGCAGGGTGAGCAGTTCTTC.

The table lists this clone with a few counts. The CDR3 sequence is CASSLGGLAGEQFF. The CDR3 DNA follows: TGTGCCAGCAGCTTAGGGGGGCTAGCGGGGGAGCAGTTCTTC. This chain joins TRBV7-2 and TRBJ2-1, with TRBD2 identical over 9 bases. This CDR3 region has 14 residues. Germline V gives CDR1 SGHTA, CDR2 FQGNSA. With V trimmed by 1 base and J by 10 bases, 5 bases remained unmatched.

There are a few counts of this clone. J is TRBJ1-2 and V is TRBV18; 10 nucleotides agree with TRBD1. Trimming cost V 3 bases and J 6 bases; bases outside gene matches: 13. The germline gives CDR1 KGHSH, CDR2 LQKENI. The CDR3 runs 17 residues. The CDR3 DNA reads TGTGCCAGCTCACCCGTTATCTCCGGGACAGGGGAGGATGGCTACACCTTC. Residues: CASSPVISGTGEDGYTF.

This clone has a handful of counts. J is TRBJ2-7 and V is TRBV15; D uncertain. The germline CDR1 and CDR2 sequences are LNHNV and YYDKDF (reference sequence). V lost 0 bases and J lost 1, with 4 bases in between. The CDR3 covers 13 residues. This chain's CDR3 is CATSRDTSYEQYF. CDR3 DNA: TGTGCCACCAGCAGAGACACATCCTACGAGCAGTACTTC.

Only a few counts were recorded for this clone. The chain carries TRBV28 and TRBJ2-3; 7 positions agree with TRBD2. Trimming at V came to 1 base and at J to 1 base, leaving 5 bases not matched to a gene. The CDR3 totals 16 residues. From germline, CDR1 is MDHEN and CDR2 SYDVKM. The CDR3 nucleotides read TGTGCCAGCAGTTTATTCCAGGGAGGGGGCACAGATACGCAGTATTTT. Translating gives CASSLFQGGGTDTQYF.

This clone has only a few counts. The chain employs TRBV6-5 and TRBJ2-7; no clear D. CDR1 MNHEY and CDR2 SVGAGI come from the germline V gene. The CDR3 length is 13 residues. Trimming shortened V by 8 bases and J by 2 bases, and 13 bases separated the two germline ends. The CDR3 nucleotides read TGTGCCAGCGGTTCGCGACAAGCCTACGAGCAGTACTTC. It specifies CASGSRQAYEQYF.

This clone was seen a handful of times. The rearrangement links TRBV5-1 to TRBJ1-5, with D perhaps matching TRBD1 (6 bases). This CDR3 comprises 14 residues. From germline, CDR1 is SGHRS and CDR2 YFSETQ. V lost 1 base and J lost 4, with 9 bases in between. CDR3 sequence reads: CASSLLGTNQPQHF. CDR3 coding DNA: TGCGCCAGCAGCTTGTTGGGGACAAATCAGCCCCAGCATTTT.

This clone was observed a handful of times. The V call is TRBV7-2, the J call TRBJ1-2; no definite D call. The V gene's germline CDR1 is SGHTA and CDR2 FQGNSA. This CDR3 spans 13 amino acids. Trimming cost V 5 bases and J 3 bases, with 10 bases left between them. The CDR3 nucleotides are TGTGCCAGCAGCCAAGACGGGGACTATGGCTACACCTTC. Its protein product is CASSQDGDYGYTF.

The chain combines TRBV6-5 with TRBJ1-2, with 9 positions matching TRBD1. CDR1 is MNHEY and CDR2 is SVGAGI in the germline V gene. V shed 6 bases, J shed 8 bases, and the junction held 7 bases outside the gene matches. This CDR3 comprises 13 residues. CDR3 coding DNA: TGTGCCAGCAGCCATGGGACAGGGCAGGGCTACACCTTC. It encodes CASSHGTGQGYTF.

V and J are TRBV10-3 and TRBJ2-3, with D unclear. The germline V and J ends were trimmed by 4 bases and 3 bases, with 8 bases remaining between them. The CDR3 is 13 residues long. CDR1 and CDR2 from the germline V gene are ENHRY and SYGVKD. The chain's CDR3 is CAISAPATDTQYF. DNA for the CDR3: TGTGCCATCAGTGCCCCAGCGACAGATACGCAGTATTTT.

This clone has just a few counts. V and J are TRBV6-5 and TRBJ2-1; 8 nucleotides align to TRBD2. V dropped 7 bases and J dropped 3; count of bases not matched to a gene: 8. Germline loops: CDR1 MNHEY, CDR2 SVGAGI. The CDR3 spans 15 residues. For the CDR3, the DNA is TGTGCCAGCACCAACGGGGGGGCAGGCTACAATGAGCAGTTCTTC. It yields the protein CASTNGGAGYNEQFF.

The J gene is TRBJ2-1, the V gene TRBV4-3; TRBD1 aligns across 8 bases. V gave up 6 bases and J gave up 0 bases; unmatched junction bases: 7. CDR1 LGHNA and CDR2 YSLEER come from the germline V gene. The length of the CDR3 is 16 residues. The CDR3 loop is CASSLKTGASYNEQFF. The CDR3 coding sequence is TGCGCCAGCAGTCTCAAGACAGGGGCCTCCTACAATGAGCAGTTCTTC.

This clone showed up many times. The V and J genes are TRBV29-1 and TRBJ2-7, with unresolved D. CDR1 SQVTM and CDR2 ANQGSEA come from the germline V gene. The CDR3 totals 11 residues. The CDR3 is CATSLVDEQYF. CDR3 nucleotides: TGCGCCACCTCGTTGGTAGACGAGCAGTACTTC.

The sample holds a few counts of this clone. J is TRBJ1-2 and V is TRBV19, with D perhaps matching TRBD1 (6 bases). This CDR3 spans 13 amino acids. In germline, CDR1 is LNHDA, CDR2 SQIVND (reference sequence). Trimming removed 10 bases from V and 1 base from J, with 13 bases in between. The CDR3: CAIRDRINYGYTF. Written as DNA, the CDR3 is TGTGCCATCAGAGACAGGATTAACTATGGCTACACCTTC.

This clone appeared a few times. The chain couples TRBV5-4 to TRBJ2-1; 8 nucleotides agree with TRBD1. V lost 3 bases to trimming and J lost 9 bases; unmatched junction nucleotides: 2. The CDR3 is 12 residues long. Germline CDR1 is SGHNT and CDR2 is YYREEE (reference sequence). CDR3 sequence (DNA): TGTGCCAGCAGCTACACAGGGGGTGAGCAGTTCTTC. This encodes CASSYTGGEQFF.

A few counts support this clone. The chain is built from TRBV25-1 and TRBJ1-1, with a tentative D call TRBD1 (6 bases). This CDR3 is built from 18 residues. V lost 1 base to trimming and J lost 0 bases, with 18 bases between them. The germline CDR1 and CDR2 sequences are MGHDK and SYGVNS. The CDR3 region is CASSELGTGRGMNTEAFF. In DNA, the CDR3 is TGTGCCAGCAGTGAATTGGGAACAGGGAGAGGTATGAACACTGAAGCTTTCTTT. Together with reference TRBV25-1 and TRBJ1-1, the CDR3 gives the full variable domain: EADIYQTPRYLVIGTGKKITLECSQTMGHDKMYWYQQDPGMELHLIHYSYGVNSTEKGDLSSESTVSRIRTEHFPLTLESARPSHTSQYLCASSELGTGRGMNTEAFFGQGTRLTVV.

This clone was seen a handful of times. CDR3 DNA: TGTGCCAGCACCAGACTAGGGAATGAGCAGTTCTTC. It specifies CASTRLGNEQFF. This rearrangement joins TRBV27 to TRBJ2-1; TRBD2 is a possible D gene (6 bases). V lost 7 bases and J lost 7, with 11 bases in between. This CDR3 is built from 12 residues. Germline CDR1 is MNHEY and CDR2 is SMNVEV (reference sequence).

This clone has a handful of counts. The chain employs TRBV7-2 and TRBJ1-1, with D hard to call. The CDR3 contains 14 residues. Germline loops: CDR1 SGHTA, CDR2 FQGNSA. V was cut by 6 bases and J by 0 bases, with 11 bases left in between. This chain's CDR3 is CASRLPTMNTEAFF. The CDR3 nucleotides read TGTGCCAGCAGGTTGCCAACTATGAACACTGAAGCTTTCTTT.

This clone has more than one count but fewer than ten. The chain links TRBV7-9 to TRBJ2-7; 8 bases match TRBD2. V lost 7 bases to trimming and J lost 0 bases; unmatched junction nucleotides: 17. The CDR3 runs 18 residues. The germline V gene encodes CDR1 SEHNR and CDR2 FQNEAQ (reference sequence). CDR3 loop: CASTPGGSSGLSSYEQYF. In nucleotides, the CDR3 is TGTGCCAGCACACCCGGCGGGTCTAGCGGGTTGAGCTCCTACGAGCAGTACTTC.

The chain combines TRBV28 with TRBJ1-4; D is possibly TRBD1 (5 bases). In germline, CDR1 is MDHEN, CDR2 SYDVKM. This CDR3 comprises 14 residues. With 7 bases removed from V and 0 bases from J, the gap between germline ends came to 9 bases. CDR3 loop: CASTWTTTNEKLFF. The CDR3 DNA is TGTGCCAGCACCTGGACAACAACTAATGAAAAACTGTTTTTT.

This clone was counted between two and nine times. The rearrangement joins TRBV10-3 to TRBJ1-5, with 9 positions matching TRBD1. Germline CDR1 ENHRY, CDR2 SYGVKD. The junction had 4 bases not matched to a gene; V was cut back by 2 bases and J by 5 bases. The CDR3 totals 15 residues. CDR3: CAISERGQGDQPQHF. CDR3 coding DNA: TGTGCCATCAGTGAGAGGGGACAGGGTGATCAGCCCCAGCATTTT.

This clone was detected a few times. The chain uses TRBV5-4 and TRBJ2-1; weak D call: TRBD2 (6 bases). CDR1 SGHNT and CDR2 YYREEE come from the germline V gene (reference sequence). V dropped 4 bases and J dropped 9 bases, with 20 bases sitting between them. The CDR3 totals 15 residues. CDR3: CASSPTGTPFFEQFF. CDR3 DNA: TGTGCCAGCAGCCCAACCGGGACTCCTTTTTTTGAGCAGTTCTTC.

The chain uses TRBV5-4 and TRBJ2-5, with 14 bases lining up with TRBD2. The CDR3 totals 16 residues. The trim removed 4 bases at V and 1 base at J, leaving 3 bases unmatched. CDR1 is SGHNT and CDR2 is YYREEE in the germline V gene (reference sequence). The CDR3, as DNA: TGTGCCAGCAGCATGGGACTAGCGGGAGCCCAAGAGACCCAGTACTTC. It yields the protein CASSMGLAGAQETQYF.

This clone has just a few counts. The J gene is TRBJ1-2, the V gene TRBV30; 7 positions match TRBD1. The CDR3 length is 12 residues. Germline-derived CDR1 and CDR2 are GTSNPN and SVGIG (reference sequence). The trim removed 2 bases at V and 4 bases at J, leaving 1 base unmatched. This CDR3 reads CAWSRDSYGYTF. The CDR3 DNA reads as TGTGCCTGGAGTCGGGACAGCTATGGCTACACCTTC.

V and J are TRBV6-1 and TRBJ1-1; the match to TRBD1 covers 9 bases. Germline CDR1 and CDR2: MNHNS and SASEGT. The CDR3 is made up of 11 amino acids. V trimming: 6 bases; J trimming: 11 bases; junction bases outside the gene matches: 4. CDR3 DNA sequence: TGTGCCAGCAGCAGGGACAGGGTGGCTTTCTTT. This translates into CASSRDRVAFF.

This clone has a handful of counts. This chain connects TRBV18 to TRBJ2-7, with 9 bases identical to TRBD1. The CDR3 length is 15 residues. The V and J ends lost 4 bases and 3 bases, in that order; junction bases with no gene match: 7. Germline assignment: CDR1 KGHSH and CDR2 LQKENI. CDR3 DNA: TGTGCCAGCTCACTAGGGACAGGGAATGACTACGAGCAGTACTTC. Amino acids: CASSLGTGNDYEQYF.

Turning to this clone: Its ends do not fully match the called genes, so a read error is possible. This rearrangement joins TRBV20-1 to TRBJ1-2, with no clear D. Germline V lookup: CDR1 DFQATT, CDR2 SNEGSKA (reference sequence). The CDR3 totals 11 residues. CDR3 loop: CSARDFYGYTF. CDR3 in DNA: TGCAGTGCGAGAGACTTCTATGGCTACACCTTC.

The rearrangement uses TRBV19 and TRBJ2-4; D not certain. The V end lost 10 bases, the J end lost 0 bases, and 10 bases lay between the germline ends. The germline gives CDR1 LNHDA, CDR2 SQIVND (reference sequence). The CDR3 loop spans 13 amino acids. DNA of the CDR3: TGTGCCACGGGTGGTATAGCCAAAAACATTCAGTACTTC. It is translated as CATGGIAKNIQYF.

CDR3 DNA: TGTGCCAGCAGCTCAGGGGGCTTGATTGAAAAACTGTTTTTT. It specifies CASSSGGLIEKLFF. The chain couples TRBV7-6 to TRBJ1-4, with 8 bases matching TRBD1. V lost 4 bases, J lost 7 bases, and 5 bases stayed unmatched. The CDR3 has 14 amino acids. Germline loops: CDR1 SGHVS, CDR2 FNYEAQ.

This clone was seen only a few times. The V call is TRBV2, the J call TRBJ2-7; D ambiguous. The V end was cut by 2 bases, the J end by 4 bases, with 9 bases between. The CDR3 totals 13 residues. CDR1 and CDR2 (germline): SNHLY, FYNNEI. The CDR3 DNA follows: TGTGCCAGCAGTGAATTCCGCCTATACGAGCAGTACTTC. It codes for CASSEFRLYEQYF.

The chain uses TRBV2 and TRBJ1-6, with D maybe TRBD1 (6 bases). The length of the CDR3 is 15 residues. With 7 bases removed from V and 7 bases from J, the gap between germline ends came to 17 bases. CDR1 is SNHLY and CDR2 is FYNNEI in the germline V gene. This CDR3 is CASNWGRQGNSPLHF. The CDR3 coding sequence is TGTGCCAGCAATTGGGGGCGCCAGGGGAATTCACCCCTCCACTTT.